This is a list of T cell receptor beta chains from one sample in a study of cytomegalovirus exposure and HLA in healthy donors. Sequenced by immunoSEQ multiplex PCR; TCRdb stores in-frame clones only, minus some. The repertoire consists of approximately 130,000 clones, with roughly 84% occurring once and the leading ten covering 2% to 2.5%. The specimen sequenced was PBMCs. The receptors were gathered from a woman in her thirties in good health and CMV-seronegative. CDR3s include the opening cysteine and the closing phenylalanine or tryptophan. D genes are given only for firm matches. Some rows have no size entry. The others give once, few or many, or a class for an expanded clone.

clone_size	cdr3_length	d_call	v_call	j_call	cdr3_aa	cdr3_nt
-	15	-	TRBV19	TRBJ2-7	CASSATDRSSYEQYF	TGTGCCAGTAGTGCTACCGACAGGAGCTCCTACGAGCAGTACTTC
-	15	TRBD2	TRBV19	TRBJ2-1	CASSIGAGGRAEQFF	TGTGCCAGTAGTATAGGAGCGGGGGGGCGTGCTGAGCAGTTCTTC
-	16	TRBD1	TRBV7-8	TRBJ2-3	CASSFRDRAFLDTQYF	TGTGCCAGCAGCTTCCGGGACAGGGCTTTTTTAGATACGCAGTATTTT
-	16	-	TRBV7-2	TRBJ2-5	CASSLPRGRGRETQYF	TGTGCCAGCAGCCTCCCGCGGGGTCGGGGCCGGGAGACCCAGTACTTC
-	14	TRBD1	TRBV19	TRBJ2-1	CAAQGQGVGNEQFF	TGTGCCGCACAGGGACAGGGAGTAGGCAATGAGCAGTTCTTC
-	12	-	TRBV2	TRBJ1-5	CASSPGNQPQHF	TGTGCCAGCAGTCCGGGCAATCAGCCCCAGCATTTT
-	15	-	TRBV7-2	TRBJ2-7	CASSLELRGFYEQYF	TGTGCCAGCAGCTTAGAGCTAAGAGGATTCTACGAGCAGTACTTC
-	12	-	TRBV30	TRBJ1-5	CAWSVGGQPQHF	TGTGCCTGGAGTGTGGGGGGACAGCCCCAGCATTTT
-	13	TRBD1	TRBV10-1	TRBJ2-2	CASSPQGTGELFF	TGCGCCAGCAGTCCACAGGGGACCGGGGAGCTGTTTTTT
-	14	-	TRBV11-2	TRBJ2-7	CASSWVTGVYEQYF	TGTGCCAGCAGTTGGGTAACAGGCGTCTACGAGCAGTACTTC
-	14	-	TRBV7-2	TRBJ2-7	CASSPVGVTYEQYF	TGTGCCAGCAGCCCTGTAGGGGTGACCTACGAGCAGTACTTC
-	16	-	TRBV9	TRBJ2-7	CASSPRDSLMSYEQYF	TGTGCCAGCAGCCCCCGAGACAGCCTAATGTCCTACGAGCAGTACTTC
-	17	TRBD1	TRBV7-6	TRBJ2-2	CASSLVRRGKNTGELFF	TGTGCCAGCAGCTTAGTCCGCAGGGGGAAGAACACCGGGGAGCTGTTTTTT
-	15	-	TRBV6-5	TRBJ2-4	CASSYGESAKNIQYF	TGTGCCAGCAGTTACGGGGAGTCGGCCAAAAACATTCAGTACTTC
-	12	-	TRBV2	TRBJ2-5	CASRVVRETQYF	TGTGCCAGCAGGGTAGTCCGGGAGACCCAGTACTTC
once	15	TRBD1	TRBV11-2	TRBJ1-4	CASSGDRGLNEKLFF	TGTGCCAGCAGCGGAGACAGGGGGTTAAATGAAAAACTGTTTTTT
-	14	TRBD1	TRBV6-6	TRBJ2-5	CASSYGTAQETQYF	TGTGCCAGCAGTTACGGGACAGCCCAAGAGACCCAGTACTTC
few	11	TRBD1	TRBV6-1	TRBJ1-1	CASRRDRGAFF	TGTGCCAGCAGGCGAGACAGGGGAGCTTTCTTT
-	14	-	TRBV28	TRBJ2-5	CASSPVGEQETQYF	TGTGCCAGCAGTCCCGTCGGGGAACAAGAGACCCAGTACTTC
-	13	TRBD1	TRBV5-6	TRBJ2-7	CASSRQGGYEQYF	TGTGCCAGCAGTCGACAGGGGGGTTACGAGCAGTACTTC
-	14	TRBD1	TRBV5-1	TRBJ2-3	CASSLPQGTDTQYF	TGCGCCAGCAGCCTCCCACAGGGGACAGATACGCAGTATTTT
-	15	-	TRBV27	TRBJ2-4	CASSLSSGTKNIQYF	TGTGCCAGCAGTTTATCGTCCGGGACCAAAAACATTCAGTACTTC
few	15	TRBD1	TRBV12-5	TRBJ2-7	CASGSGQGSFGEQYF	TGTGCTAGTGGTTCAGGACAGGGATCTTTTGGCGAGCAGTACTTC
-	14	-	TRBV6-5	TRBJ1-5	CASSYGAGHQPQHF	TGTGCCAGCAGTTACGGGGCAGGTCATCAGCCCCAGCATTTT
-	14	-	TRBV4-2	TRBJ2-1	CASSQVGSYNEQFF	TGTGCCAGCAGCCAGGTCGGGTCCTACAATGAGCAGTTCTTC
-	13	-	TRBV29-1	TRBJ1-1	CSVDGGQGGEAFF	TGCAGCGTTGACGGGGGGCAGGGTGGTGAAGCTTTCTTT
-	13	-	TRBV7-2	TRBJ1-2	CASRTGFGYGYTF	TGTGCCAGCCGAACAGGGTTCGGCTATGGCTACACCTTC
-	14	-	TRBV28	TRBJ1-2	CASSLGLSREIYTF	TGTGCCAGCAGTTTGGGGTTGTCGCGGGAAATCTACACCTTC
few	14	-	TRBV5-1	TRBJ1-2	CASSLERTHYGYTF	TGCGCCAGCAGCTTGGAGCGCACCCACTATGGCTACACCTTC
-	15	-	TRBV5-4	TRBJ2-6	CASSMFLSGANVLTF	TGTGCCAGCAGCATGTTCCTCTCTGGGGCCAACGTCCTGACTTTC
-	14	-	TRBV6-1	TRBJ1-2	CAINLVGGKYGYTF	TGTGCCATCAACCTCGTGGGAGGGAAATATGGCTACACCTTC
once	17	TRBD2	TRBV4-2	TRBJ2-1	CASSQGVAGGPYNEQFF	TGTGCCAGCAGCCAAGGGGTAGCGGGGGGCCCCTACAATGAGCAGTTCTTC
-	12	-	TRBV30	TRBJ1-1	CAGNRVNTEAFF	TGTGCCGGAAACAGGGTAAACACTGAAGCTTTCTTT
-	17	-	TRBV12-2	TRBJ1-3	CASRLGQSPPSGNTIYF	TGTGCAAGTCGCTTGGGACAAAGTCCCCCCTCTGGAAACACCATATATTTT
-	14	-	TRBV7-2	TRBJ2-7	CASSLTPEPYEQYF	TGTGCCAGCAGCTTAACTCCTGAACCCTACGAGCAGTACTTC
-	20	TRBD1	TRBV18	TRBJ2-4	CASSPIRQGAIQAAKNIQYF	TGTGCCAGCTCACCCATAAGACAGGGGGCGATACAGGCGGCCAAAAACATTCAGTACTTC
-	15	TRBD1	TRBV7-9	TRBJ2-5	CASAQGAGGKETQYF	TGTGCCAGCGCTCAGGGGGCAGGGGGCAAAGAGACCCAGTACTTC
-	14	-	TRBV7-3	TRBJ1-6	CASSLNPGRSPLHF	TGTGCCAGCAGCTTAAACCCAGGGAGGTCACCCCTCCACTTT
-	14	TRBD1	TRBV7-9	TRBJ1-2	CASSSLTGSYGYTF	TGTGCCAGCAGCTCCTTGACAGGGAGCTATGGCTACACCTTC
-	15	-	TRBV4-1	TRBJ1-2	CASSPLGGANYGYTF	TGCGCCAGCAGCCCGCTCGGGGGAGCTAACTATGGCTACACCTTC
once	16	TRBD1	TRBV5-5	TRBJ1-2	CASSFLEDRGNYGYTF	TGTGCCAGCAGCTTTTTAGAAGACAGGGGCAACTATGGCTACACCTTC
-	13	TRBD2	TRBV7-7	TRBJ2-1	CASTTSGGGQQFF	TGTGCTAGTACCACTAGCGGGGGGGGTCAGCAGTTCTTC
once	15	TRBD1	TRBV2	TRBJ1-5	CASSGGQGKDQPQHF	TGTGCCAGCAGCGGCGGACAGGGAAAAGACCAGCCCCAGCATTTT
-	13	TRBD1	TRBV18	TRBJ1-2	CASSRGQEYGYTF	TGTGCCAGCTCACGGGGACAGGAATATGGCTACACCTTC
-	14	-	TRBV19	TRBJ2-1	CASTRGALYNEQFF	TGTGCCAGTACCCGGGGAGCTCTCTACAATGAGCAGTTCTTC
-	14	TRBD1	TRBV18	TRBJ2-7	CASSSQTGADEQYF	TGTGCCAGCTCTTCTCAGACAGGGGCGGACGAGCAGTACTTC
once	13	-	TRBV19	TRBJ2-7	CASSAKLVGEQYF	TGTGCCAGTAGTGCCAAACTAGTGGGGGAGCAGTACTTC
-	17	TRBD1	TRBV5-6	TRBJ2-2	CASSGIDRGRGTGELFF	TGTGCCAGCAGCGGAATAGACAGGGGGCGCGGCACCGGGGAGCTGTTTTTT
few	14	-	TRBV7-2	TRBJ1-5	CASSFGRSNQPQHF	TGTGCCAGCAGCTTTGGCCGTAGCAATCAGCCCCAGCATTTT
-	16	TRBD1	TRBV29-1	TRBJ1-4	CSARLDRQQTNEKLFF	TGCAGCGCCCGCCTGGACAGGCAGCAGACTAATGAAAAACTGTTTTTT
-	12	-	TRBV14	TRBJ1-2	CASSHSGYGYTF	TGTGCCAGCAGCCATTCGGGGTATGGCTACACCTTC
few	11	-	TRBV20-1	TRBJ1-2	CSAMSRYGYTF	TGCAGTGCTATGTCGCGTTATGGCTACACCTTC
-	13	-	TRBV7-9	TRBJ2-3	CASSLDGTDTQYF	TGTGCCAGCAGCTTAGACGGGACAGATACGCAGTATTTT
-	18	-	TRBV9	TRBJ2-6	CASSGLQQGPSGANVLTF	TGTGCCAGCAGCGGACTACAACAGGGACCCTCTGGGGCCAACGTCCTGACTTTC
-	16	TRBD1	TRBV5-4	TRBJ2-7	CASSLGGQGGIYEQYF	TGTGCCAGCAGCTTGGGGGGACAGGGGGGAATATACGAGCAGTACTTC
-	15	-	TRBV2	TRBJ1-5	CASSEVRVSNQPQHF	TGTGCCAGCAGTGAAGTCAGGGTTAGCAATCAGCCCCAGCATTTT
-	15	-	TRBV7-9	TRBJ2-2	CASSSFQENTGELFF	TGTGCCAGCAGCTCTTTCCAGGAAAACACCGGGGAGCTGTTTTTT